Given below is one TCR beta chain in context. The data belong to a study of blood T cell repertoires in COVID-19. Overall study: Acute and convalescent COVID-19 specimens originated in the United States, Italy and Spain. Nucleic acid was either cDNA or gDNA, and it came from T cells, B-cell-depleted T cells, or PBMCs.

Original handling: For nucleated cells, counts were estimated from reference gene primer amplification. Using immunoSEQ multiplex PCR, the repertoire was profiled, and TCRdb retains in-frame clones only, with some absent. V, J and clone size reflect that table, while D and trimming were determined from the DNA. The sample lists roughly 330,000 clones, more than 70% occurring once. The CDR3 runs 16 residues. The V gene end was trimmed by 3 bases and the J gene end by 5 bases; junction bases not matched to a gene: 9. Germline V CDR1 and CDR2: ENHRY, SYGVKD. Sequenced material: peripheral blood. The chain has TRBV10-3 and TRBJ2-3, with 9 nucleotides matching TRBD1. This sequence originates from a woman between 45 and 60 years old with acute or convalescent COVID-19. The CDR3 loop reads CAISDFRTGVEDTQYF. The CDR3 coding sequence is TGTGCCATCAGTGACTTCCGGACAGGGGTCGAAGATACGCAGTATTTT.